Each of the 23 T cell receptor beta chains below was sequenced from the same sample in a study of Ad26.COV2.S vaccination and SARS-CoV-2 variants. Clones were read by immunoSEQ multiplex PCR, and TCRdb kept only the in-frame ones, dropping some. The data show some 640,000 clones, approximately 88% seen once. Treatment of the sample: about 20 received Ad26.COV2.S at low or high dose, single or two shots; 5 received placebo; per-sample allocation not given. On day 63 after the first injection, vaccine and placebo recipients gave samples. This specimen was peripheral blood, taken in a trial of Ad26.COV2.S vaccine versus placebo. Every receptor here comes from a person between 18 and 59 years old who received the Ad26.COV2.S COVID-19 vaccine or a placebo.

There are a few counts of this clone. The V gene is TRBV3-1 (or the pseudogene TRBV3-2), the J gene TRBJ1-5, with D unclear. V was trimmed by 4 bases and J by 6 bases, leaving 10 bases between them. Germline V gene lookup returns CDR1 LGHDT and CDR2 YNNKEL (reference sequence). The CDR3 runs 13 residues. In nucleotides, the CDR3 is TGTGCCAGCAGCCCGAGTTTGGGTCAGCCCCAGCATTTT. Translating it yields CASSPSLGQPQHF.

V usage is TRBV21-1 and J usage is TRBJ2-7. TRBV21-1 is a documented pseudogene. This CDR3 comprises 15 residues. The CDR3 DNA is TGTGCCAGCAGCAAAGCCCCACGACCCATATACGAGCAGTACTTC. Translating gives CASSKAPRPIYEQYF.

V and J are TRBV28 and TRBJ2-1, with 7 nucleotides matching TRBD1. The germline CDR1 and CDR2 sequences are MDHEN and SYDVKM. V lost 6 bases to trimming and J lost 2 bases; unmatched junction nucleotides: 7. The CDR3 consists of 15 residues. The CDR3 loop reads CASSQTGTPYNEQFF. The CDR3, as DNA: TGTGCCAGCAGCCAGACAGGGACACCCTACAATGAGCAGTTCTTC.

The chain employs TRBV20-1 and TRBJ2-1; D possibly corresponds to TRBD2 (6 bases). The CDR3 length is 11 residues. The V and J ends lost 6 bases and 9 bases respectively, with 12 bases between them. Germline loops: CDR1 DFQATT, CDR2 SNEGSKA (reference sequence). The CDR3 sequence is CSARLVTEQFF. The DNA of the CDR3 is TGCAGTGCCAGACTAGTCACTGAGCAGTTCTTC.

A few counts support this clone. The same CDR3 arises from other DNA sequences in this sample as well. The rearrangement joins TRBV7-3 to TRBJ1-1; tentative D call: TRBD1 (5 bases). The CDR3 is made up of 13 amino acids. Germline CDR1 reads SGHTA; CDR2 reads FQGTGA. Trimming pared 2 bases from V and 1 base from J, leaving 5 bases between. The CDR3 nucleotides are TGTGCCAGCAGCTTAGGACAGAACACTGAAGCTTTCTTT. Translating it yields CASSLGQNTEAFF. Supplemented by reference TRBV7-3 and TRBJ1-1, the full variable domain reads GAGVSQTPSNKVTEKGKYVELRCDPISGHTALYWYRQSLGQGPEFLIYFQGTGAADDSGLPNDRFFAVRPEGSVSTLKIQRTERGDSAVYLCASSLGQNTEAFFGQGTRLTVV.

The V call is TRBV5-4, the J call TRBJ2-5; D possibly corresponds to TRBD2 (6 bases). This CDR3 contains 14 residues. Germline V gives CDR1 SGHNT, CDR2 YYREEE (reference sequence). With 0 bases removed from V and 5 bases from J, the gap between germline ends came to 11 bases. This chain's CDR3 is CASSLGYRGETQYF. The DNA of the CDR3 is TGTGCCAGCAGCTTGGGTTATCGGGGGGAGACCCAGTACTTC.

This clone is a singleton in its sample. The rearrangement links TRBV7-9 to TRBJ1-1; a possible D gene is TRBD1 (6 bases). Germline V gene lookup returns CDR1 SEHNR and CDR2 FQNEAQ (reference sequence). The CDR3 has 14 residues. V was trimmed by 4 bases and J by 0 bases, leaving 9 bases between them. In nucleotides, the CDR3 is TGTGCCAGCAGCTCCGACAGGTTGAACACTGAAGCTTTCTTT. It is translated as CASSSDRLNTEAFF.

The chain joins TRBV3-1 (or the pseudogene TRBV3-2) to TRBJ2-3, with no clear D. The CDR3 has 16 residues. The ends were cut back, 0 bases at V and 0 bases at J, with 10 bases in the middle. Germline-derived CDR1 and CDR2 are LGHDT and YNNKEL (reference sequence). CDR3 in DNA: TGTGCCAGCAGCCAAGATTCGGTGGCTAGCACAGATACGCAGTATTTT. The encoded protein is CASSQDSVASTDTQYF.

This clone was picked up one time. The V and J genes are TRBV2 and TRBJ2-2, with 12 bases fitting TRBD2. Germline V gene sequence: CDR1 SNHLY, CDR2 FYNNEI. V lost 8 bases to trimming and J lost 3 bases; unmatched junction nucleotides: 7. The CDR3 runs 16 residues. The CDR3 loop reads CASSPSGRAHTGELFF. DNA for the CDR3: TGTGCCAGCTCCCCTAGCGGGAGGGCACACACCGGGGAGCTGTTTTTT.

The chain links TRBV5-4 to TRBJ1-2; D possibly corresponds to TRBD1 (6 bases). V lost 4 bases and J 2 bases, leaving 9 bases between the germline ends. CDR1 and CDR2 (germline): SGHNT, YYREEE (reference sequence). CDR3 size: 13 residues. For the CDR3, the DNA is TGTGCCAGCAGCCACAGGGTAAACTATGGCTACACCTTC. Encoded protein: CASSHRVNYGYTF.

This clone was seen only once. This rearrangement joins TRBV13 to TRBJ2-2; the match to TRBD2 covers 7 bases. Trimming at V came to 5 bases and at J to 6 bases, leaving 9 bases not matched to a gene. This CDR3 contains 15 residues. The germline CDR1 and CDR2 sequences are PRHDT and FYEKMQ (reference sequence). This chain's CDR3 is CASSRWEGFAGELFF. The CDR3 DNA is TGTGCCAGCAGCCGTTGGGAGGGATTCGCCGGGGAGCTGTTTTTT.

In its sample, this clone was seen once. The chain uses TRBV15 and TRBJ2-1, with 7 nucleotides matching TRBD2. Germline trimming cut 1 base from V and 1 base from J; bases unmatched to any gene: 1. The germline V gene encodes CDR1 LNHNV and CDR2 YYDKDF (reference sequence). The length of the CDR3 is 15 residues. CDR3 sequence reads: CATSRVGGSYNEQFF. The CDR3 coding sequence is TGTGCCACCAGCAGAGTCGGGGGGTCCTACAATGAGCAGTTCTTC. Drawing the rest from reference TRBV15 and TRBJ2-1, the complete variable domain is DAMVIQNPRYQVTQFGKPVTLSCSQTLNHNVMYWYQQKSSQAPKLLFHYYDKDFNNEADTPDNFQSRRPNTSFCFLDIRSPGLGDTAMYLCATSRVGGSYNEQFFGPGTRLTVL.

The gene calls are TRBV9 and TRBJ2-3; D ambiguous. Deletions cut 1 base from V and 5 bases from J, with 11 bases between. Germline loops: CDR1 SGDLS, CDR2 YYNGEE. The CDR3 consists of 14 residues. The CDR3 is CASSVSLGLDTQYF. For the CDR3, the DNA is TGTGCCAGCAGCGTATCTCTCGGGTTAGATACGCAGTATTTT. The whole variable domain, remainder taken from reference TRBV9 and TRBJ2-3, is DSGVTQTPKHLITATGQRVTLRCSPRSGDLSVYWYQQSLDQGLQFLIQYYNGEERAKGNILERFSAQQFPDLHSELNLSSLELGDSALYFCASSVSLGLDTQYFGPGTRLTVL.

About this clone: A much larger clone is a single base away; this may be a read error. The J gene is TRBJ2-2, the V gene TRBV7-9; D unclear. This CDR3 region has 11 residues. Trimming took 3 bases from V and 7 from J, leaving 3 bases between them. Germline V gene sequence: CDR1 SEHNR, CDR2 FQNEAQ (reference sequence). For the CDR3, the DNA is TGTGCCAGCAGCTTTGGCGGGGAGCTGTTTTTT. Amino acid sequence: CASSFGGELFF.

This sequence joins TRBV12-3 or TRBV12-4 and TRBJ2-5; no definite D call. V lost 1 base, J lost 7 bases, and 7 bases lay in between. This CDR3 is 12 amino acids long. The CDR3 region has the DNA TGTGCCAGCAGTTTAGTCGGCCGGACCCAGTACTTC. This translates into CASSLVGRTQYF.

This chain joins TRBV3-1 (or the pseudogene TRBV3-2) and TRBJ2-1, with no clear D. Germline assignment: CDR1 LGHDT and CDR2 YNNKEL (reference sequence). The CDR3 covers 15 residues. V lost 1 base, J lost 4 bases, and 11 bases lay in between. CDR3 loop: CASSQVFLRYNEQFF. The CDR3 bases are TGTGCCAGCAGCCAAGTGTTCTTGAGGTACAATGAGCAGTTCTTC.

The chain couples TRBV5-4 to TRBJ1-2; a weak D match, TRBD1 (5 bases). Germline assignment: CDR1 SGHNT and CDR2 YYREEE (reference sequence). CDR3 length equals 14 residues. The V end was cut by 4 bases, the J end by 8 bases, with 18 bases between. CDR3 sequence: CASSRRVGARGYTF. CDR3 coding DNA: TGTGCCAGCAGCCGCAGGGTTGGGGCGCGCGGCTACACCTTC.

The genes are TRBV6-5 and TRBJ1-2; a possible D gene is TRBD1 (6 bases). Germline CDR1 and CDR2: MNHEY and SVGAGI. Trimming removed 6 bases at V and 5 bases at J, with 16 bases between. The CDR3 is 14 residues long. The CDR3 nucleotides read TGTGCCAGCAGCCGCGGGGTAGGGGGTTATGGCTACACCTTC. Translated: CASSRGVGGYGYTF.

The chain is built from TRBV7-2 and TRBJ2-3; TRBD2 is a possible D gene (6 bases). Germline loops: CDR1 SGHTA, CDR2 FQGNSA. The CDR3 sequence is 15 residues long. V was clipped by 1 base and J by 1 base, with 9 bases between them. The CDR3 loop reads CASSLDGGGTDTQYF. The CDR3 coding sequence is TGTGCCAGCAGCTTAGATGGCGGGGGCACAGATACGCAGTATTTT.

DNA for the CDR3: TGTGCCAGCAGTTGGGCAACTAACTATGGCTACACCTTC. As protein: CASSWATNYGYTF. The chain uses TRBV6-6 and TRBJ1-2, with D unclear. The CDR3 loop spans 13 amino acids. The germline V gene encodes CDR1 MNHNY and CDR2 SVGAGI (reference sequence). The V end was cut by 4 bases, the J end by 0 bases, with 6 bases between.

Only one count was recorded for this clone. CDR3 residues: CASSLDRRGGYTF. In DNA, the CDR3 is TGTGCCAGCAGCTTAGATCGTAGGGGCGGCTACACCTTC. The chain has TRBV11-2 and TRBJ1-2; possible D gene TRBD1, 5 bases. Germline V CDR1 and CDR2: SGHAT, FQNNGV. This CDR3 region has 13 residues. The V gene lost 0 bases and the J gene lost 8 bases, with 10 bases spanning the gap.

The chain employs TRBV6-1 and TRBJ1-1; D is perhaps TRBD1 (6 bases). CDR1 MNHNS and CDR2 SASEGT come from the germline V gene. The V end was cut by 3 bases, the J end by 4 bases, with 9 bases between. CDR3 size: 13 residues. The chain's CDR3 is CASSDTGTTEAFF. In DNA form, the CDR3 reads TGTGCCAGCAGTGACACAGGGACCACTGAAGCTTTCTTT.

The chain is built from TRBV4-1 and TRBJ2-2; 7 bases are a match to TRBD1. CDR1 and CDR2 (germline): MGHRA, YSYEKL. The CDR3 length is 17 residues. V shed 1 base and J 1 base; nucleotides not matched to a gene: 6. The CDR3 sequence: CASSQGGWTGNTGELFF. The CDR3 DNA sequence: TGCGCCAGCAGCCAAGGGGGATGGACAGGGAACACCGGGGAGCTGTTTTTT.